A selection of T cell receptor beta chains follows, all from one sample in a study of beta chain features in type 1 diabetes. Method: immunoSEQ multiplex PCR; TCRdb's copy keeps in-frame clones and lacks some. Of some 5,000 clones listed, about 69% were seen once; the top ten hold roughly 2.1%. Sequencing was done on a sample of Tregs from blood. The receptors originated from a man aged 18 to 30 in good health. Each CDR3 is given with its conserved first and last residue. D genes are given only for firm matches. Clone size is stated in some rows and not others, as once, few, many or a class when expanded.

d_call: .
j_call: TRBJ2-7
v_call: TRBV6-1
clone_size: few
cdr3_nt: TGTGCCACTCTAGCGTGGGGGACCTCCTACGAGCAGTACTTC
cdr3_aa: CATLAWGTSYEQYF

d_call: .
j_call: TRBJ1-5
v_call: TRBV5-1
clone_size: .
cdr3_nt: TGCGCCAGCAGCTTGTATTTATCCCGTCCCGGAGGACATCAGCCCCAGCATTTT
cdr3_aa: CASSLYLSRPGGHQPQHF

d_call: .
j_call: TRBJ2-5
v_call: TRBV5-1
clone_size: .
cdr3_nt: TGCGCCAGCAGCTTGCAGGGTGAGACCCAGTACTTC
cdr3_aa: CASSLQGETQYF

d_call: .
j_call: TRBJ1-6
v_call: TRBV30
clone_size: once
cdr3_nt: TGTGCCTGGGGGGAGGCGGGATATTCACCCCTCCACTTT
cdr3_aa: CAWGEAGYSPLHF

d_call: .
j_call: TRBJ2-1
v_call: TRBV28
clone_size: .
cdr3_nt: TGTGCCAGCAGCCCTGAGGGCGCCCCTTCCTTCAATGAGCAGTTCTTC
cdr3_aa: CASSPEGAPSFNEQFF

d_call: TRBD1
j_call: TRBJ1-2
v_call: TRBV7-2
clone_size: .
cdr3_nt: TGTGCCAGCAGCCCCCGACAGGGGGTGGATGGCTACACCTTC
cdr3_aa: CASSPRQGVDGYTF

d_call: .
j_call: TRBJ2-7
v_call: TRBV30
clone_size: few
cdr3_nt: TGTGCCTGGAGGGGGCAGGCAATCTACGAGCAGTACTTC
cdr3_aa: CAWRGQAIYEQYF

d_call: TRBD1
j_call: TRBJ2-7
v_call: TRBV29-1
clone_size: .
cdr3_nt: TGCAGCGTTAGGGACAGGGGGAACTACGAGCAGTACTTC
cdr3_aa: CSVRDRGNYEQYF

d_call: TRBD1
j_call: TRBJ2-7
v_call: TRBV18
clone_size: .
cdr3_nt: TGTGCCAGCTCACCGGGGACAGGGCCCTACGAGCAGTACTTC
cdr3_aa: CASSPGTGPYEQYF

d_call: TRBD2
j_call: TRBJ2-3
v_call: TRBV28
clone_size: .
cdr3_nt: TGTGCCAGCAGTCCCTCTAGCGGGGGGGAAGATACGCAGTATTTT
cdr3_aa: CASSPSSGGEDTQYF

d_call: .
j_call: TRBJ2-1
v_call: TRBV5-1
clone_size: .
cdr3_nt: TGCGCCAGCAGCTCTACAGGGAATGAGCAGTTCTTC
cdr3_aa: CASSSTGNEQFF

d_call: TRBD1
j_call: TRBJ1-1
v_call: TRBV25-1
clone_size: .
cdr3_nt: TGTGCCAGCAGTGAGGGACAGTACAACACTGAAGCTTTCTTT
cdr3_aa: CASSEGQYNTEAFF

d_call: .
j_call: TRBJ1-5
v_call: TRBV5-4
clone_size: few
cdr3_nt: TGTGCCAGCAGCTTGACAGGTTATCAGCCCCAGCATTTT
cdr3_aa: CASSLTGYQPQHF

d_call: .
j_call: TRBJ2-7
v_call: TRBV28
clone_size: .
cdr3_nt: TGTGCCAGCAGTTTCCCCTGGCAGGGCGAGCAGTACTTC
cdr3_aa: CASSFPWQGEQYF

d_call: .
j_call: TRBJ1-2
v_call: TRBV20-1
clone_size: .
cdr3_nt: TGCAGTGCTAGAGGGCACTATGGCTACACCTTC
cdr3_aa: CSARGHYGYTF

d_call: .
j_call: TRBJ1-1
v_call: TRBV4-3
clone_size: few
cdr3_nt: TGCGCCAGCAGCCAAGACGGGAACACTGAAGCTTTCTTT
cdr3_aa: CASSQDGNTEAFF

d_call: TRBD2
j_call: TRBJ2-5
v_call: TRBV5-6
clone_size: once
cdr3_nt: TGTGCCAGCAGCTCTCGGGGGGGACCGGAGACCCAGTACTTC
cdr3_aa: CASSSRGGPETQYF

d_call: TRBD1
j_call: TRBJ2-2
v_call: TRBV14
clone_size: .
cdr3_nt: TGTGCCAGCAGCCAAGTAGGGGGCGCGAACACCGGGGAGCTGTTTTTT
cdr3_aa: CASSQVGGANTGELFF

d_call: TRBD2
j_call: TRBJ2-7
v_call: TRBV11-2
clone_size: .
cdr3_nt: TGTGCCAGCAGCCCCGGGACTAGCGGGGCCAACGAGCAGTACTTC
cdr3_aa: CASSPGTSGANEQYF

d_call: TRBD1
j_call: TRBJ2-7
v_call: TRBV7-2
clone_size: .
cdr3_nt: TGTGCCAGCAGCTGGGGCGGGACAGGGCCCTACGAGCAGTACTTC
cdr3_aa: CASSWGGTGPYEQYF

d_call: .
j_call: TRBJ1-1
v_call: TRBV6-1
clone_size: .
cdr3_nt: TGTGCCAGCAGTCCAAAGGGGGAATTCAGGACTGAAGCTTTCTTT
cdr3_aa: CASSPKGEFRTEAFF

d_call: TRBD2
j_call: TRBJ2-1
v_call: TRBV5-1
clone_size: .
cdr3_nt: TGCGCCAGCAGCGCCTACCCGGGAGGGGGCTACAATGAGCAGTTCTTC
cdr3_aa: CASSAYPGGGYNEQFF

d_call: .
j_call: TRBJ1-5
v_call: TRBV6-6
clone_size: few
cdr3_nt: TGTGCCAGCAGTCTGACAGGTTCGGGCAATCAGCCCCAGCATTTT
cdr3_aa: CASSLTGSGNQPQHF

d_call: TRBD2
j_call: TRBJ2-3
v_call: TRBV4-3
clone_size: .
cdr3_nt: TGCGCCAGCAGCTCTAGCGGGTTTCGCACAGATACGCAGTATTTT
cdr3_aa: CASSSSGFRTDTQYF

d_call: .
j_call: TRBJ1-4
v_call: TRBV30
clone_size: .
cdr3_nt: TGTGCCTGGAGTGGCCGGGGACGCGGGATTGAAAAACTGTTTTTT
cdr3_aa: CAWSGRGRGIEKLFF

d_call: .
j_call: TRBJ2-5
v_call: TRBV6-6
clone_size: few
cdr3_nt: TGTGCCAGCAGTTATCGGGGACAAGAGACCCAGTACTTC
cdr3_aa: CASSYRGQETQYF

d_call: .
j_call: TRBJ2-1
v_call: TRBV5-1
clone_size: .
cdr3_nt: TGCGCCAGCAGCTTGGATCCCAACCTACTCTACAATGAGCAGTTCTTC
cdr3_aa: CASSLDPNLLYNEQFF

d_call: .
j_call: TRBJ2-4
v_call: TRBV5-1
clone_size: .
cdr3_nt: TGCGCCAGCAGCCTGGGGGGGCTAGCCAAAAACATTCAGTACTTC
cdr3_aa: CASSLGGLAKNIQYF

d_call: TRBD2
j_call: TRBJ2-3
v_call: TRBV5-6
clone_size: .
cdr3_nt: TGTGCCAGCAAAGGACTAGCGGGGGTATTAGGTACGCAGTATTTT
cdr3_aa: CASKGLAGVLGTQYF

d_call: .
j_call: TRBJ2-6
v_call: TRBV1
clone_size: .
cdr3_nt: TGCACCAGCAGGTTGTGTGGTTTGGCACAAAGTCGGGCCAACGTCCTGACTTTC
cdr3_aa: CTSRLCGLAQSRANVLTF

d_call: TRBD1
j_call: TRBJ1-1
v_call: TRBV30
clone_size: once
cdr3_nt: TGTGCCTGGAGTGTACGGCCAGGGGGCCGATTGAACACTGAAGCTTTCTTT
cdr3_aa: CAWSVRPGGRLNTEAFF

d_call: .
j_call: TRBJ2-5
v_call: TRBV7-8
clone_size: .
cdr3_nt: TGTGCCAGCAGCCGCGCCGCTGGAGTGGAGCAGTACTTC
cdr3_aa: CASSRAAGVEQYF

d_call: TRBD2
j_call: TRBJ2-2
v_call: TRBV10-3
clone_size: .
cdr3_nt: TGTGCCATCAGTCTCGGGGGGGCCGACACCGGGGAGCTGTTTTTT
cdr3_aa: CAISLGGADTGELFF

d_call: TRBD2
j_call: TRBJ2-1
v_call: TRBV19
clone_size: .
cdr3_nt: TGTGCCAGTCCCCCGGGACTACACTACAATGAGCAGTTCTTC
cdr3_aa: CASPPGLHYNEQFF

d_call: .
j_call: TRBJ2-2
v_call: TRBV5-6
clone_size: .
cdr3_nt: TGTGCCAGCAGCTTAATGGTCGGGGGGAACACCGGGGAGCTGTTTTTT
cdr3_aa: CASSLMVGGNTGELFF

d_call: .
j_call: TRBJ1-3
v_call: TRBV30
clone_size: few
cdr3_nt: TGTGCCTGGAGTACGTCGCCGGGAGGAAACACCATATATTTT
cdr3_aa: CAWSTSPGGNTIYF

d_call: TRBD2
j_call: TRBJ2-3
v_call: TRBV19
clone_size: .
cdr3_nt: TGTGCCAGTAGTATATCCAATCTAGCGGGGGGGCCAGATACGCAGTATTTT
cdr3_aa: CASSISNLAGGPDTQYF

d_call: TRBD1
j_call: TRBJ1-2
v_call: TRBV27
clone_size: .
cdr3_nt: TGTGCCAGCAGTTTCCTCGACAGGGGGCGGGGTGGCTACACCTTC
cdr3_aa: CASSFLDRGRGGYTF

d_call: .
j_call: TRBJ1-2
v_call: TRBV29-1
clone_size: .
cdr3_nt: TGCAGCGTTGAAGACTCCAACTATGGCTACACCTTC
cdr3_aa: CSVEDSNYGYTF

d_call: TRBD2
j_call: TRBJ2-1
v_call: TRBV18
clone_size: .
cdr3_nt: TGTGCCAGCTCACCAAGGCCTAGCGGGGGCTCCTACAATGAGCAGTTCTTC
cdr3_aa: CASSPRPSGGSYNEQFF

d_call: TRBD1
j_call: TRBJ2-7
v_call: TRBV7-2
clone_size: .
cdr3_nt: TGTGCCAGCAGTCTATTGGGACAGAACTACGAGCAGTACTTC
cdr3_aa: CASSLLGQNYEQYF

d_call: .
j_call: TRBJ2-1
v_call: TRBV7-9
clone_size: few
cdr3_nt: TGTGCCAGCAGCTTACAGGGGAATGAGCAGTTCTTC
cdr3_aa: CASSLQGNEQFF

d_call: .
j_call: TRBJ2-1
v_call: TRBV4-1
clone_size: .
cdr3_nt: TGCGCCAGCAGCCAAGAGGGGGCCCCCTACAATGAGCAGTTCTTC
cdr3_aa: CASSQEGAPYNEQFF

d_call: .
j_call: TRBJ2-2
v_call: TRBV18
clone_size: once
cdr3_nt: TGTGCCAGCTCTTCGGGACACCCGAACACCGGGGAGCTGTTTTTT
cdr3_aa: CASSSGHPNTGELFF

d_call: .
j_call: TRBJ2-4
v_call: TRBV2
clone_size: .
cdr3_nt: TGTGCCAGCAGTGAACAGGGCAGCGTAGGGATTGGAAACATTCAGTACTTC
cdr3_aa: CASSEQGSVGIGNIQYF

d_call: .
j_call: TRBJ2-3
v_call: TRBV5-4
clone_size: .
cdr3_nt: TGTGCCAGCAGCACCGGGACTCTCATGAATACGCAGTATTTT
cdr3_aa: CASSTGTLMNTQYF

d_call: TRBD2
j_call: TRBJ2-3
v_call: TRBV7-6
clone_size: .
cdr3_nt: TGTGCCAGCAGCTCTGGACTAGCGGGGGGGGGCGATACGCAGTATTTT
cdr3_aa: CASSSGLAGGGDTQYF

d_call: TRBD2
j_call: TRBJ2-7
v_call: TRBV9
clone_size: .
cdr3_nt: TGTGCCAGCAGCGTAGGTCTAGCGGGGGCCTACGAGCAGTACTTC
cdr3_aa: CASSVGLAGAYEQYF

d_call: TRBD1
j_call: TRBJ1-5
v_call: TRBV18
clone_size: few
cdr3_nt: TGTGCCAGCTCACCAAGCGCAGGGGGCACTAGCAATCAGCCCCAGCATTTT
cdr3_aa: CASSPSAGGTSNQPQHF

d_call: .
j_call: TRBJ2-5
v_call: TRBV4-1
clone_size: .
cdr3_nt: TGCGCCAGCAGCCAAGGAATGATCCCGCGTGAGACCCAGTACTTC
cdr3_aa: CASSQGMIPRETQYF

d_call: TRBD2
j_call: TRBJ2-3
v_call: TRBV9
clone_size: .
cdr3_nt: TGTGCCAGCAGCGTTCGACTAGCGGGGGGCAGAGATTCAGATACGCAGTATTTT
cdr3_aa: CASSVRLAGGRDSDTQYF

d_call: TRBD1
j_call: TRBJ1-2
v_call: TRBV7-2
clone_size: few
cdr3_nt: TGTGCCAGCAGCCCAGGACAGGGGCCCCAATATGGCTACACCTTC
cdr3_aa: CASSPGQGPQYGYTF

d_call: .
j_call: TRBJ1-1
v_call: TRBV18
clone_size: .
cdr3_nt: TGTGCCAGCTCACCCGTGCTGGGCCAGGCAGCTGAAGCTTTCTTT
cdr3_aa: CASSPVLGQAAEAFF

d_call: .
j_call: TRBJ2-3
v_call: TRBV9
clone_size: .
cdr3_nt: TGTGCCAGCAGCGGCTTACGGACAAACACAGATACGCAGTATTTT
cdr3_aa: CASSGLRTNTDTQYF

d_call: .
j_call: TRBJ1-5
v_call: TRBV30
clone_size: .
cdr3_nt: TGTGCCTGGAGTCGAAACGGTCAGCCCCAGCATTTT
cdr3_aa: CAWSRNGQPQHF

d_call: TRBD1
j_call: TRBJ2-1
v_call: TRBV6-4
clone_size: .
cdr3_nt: TGTGCCAGCAGTGACCCAGGGGGCTGCAATGAGCAGTTCTTC
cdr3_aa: CASSDPGGCNEQFF

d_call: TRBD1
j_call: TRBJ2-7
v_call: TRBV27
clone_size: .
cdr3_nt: TGTGCCAGCAGTTTAGGAACAGGGGACAGACGCTACGAGCAGTACTTC
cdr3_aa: CASSLGTGDRRYEQYF

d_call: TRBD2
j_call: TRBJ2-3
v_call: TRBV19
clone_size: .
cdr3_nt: TGTGCCAGTAGTCGATCCGGGTCGGGGGGAGATACGCAGTATTTT
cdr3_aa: CASSRSGSGGDTQYF

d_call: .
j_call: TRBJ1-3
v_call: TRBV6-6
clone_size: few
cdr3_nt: TGTGCCAGCAGTCTTGGGCAGGGGGGAAACACCATATATTTT
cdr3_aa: CASSLGQGGNTIYF